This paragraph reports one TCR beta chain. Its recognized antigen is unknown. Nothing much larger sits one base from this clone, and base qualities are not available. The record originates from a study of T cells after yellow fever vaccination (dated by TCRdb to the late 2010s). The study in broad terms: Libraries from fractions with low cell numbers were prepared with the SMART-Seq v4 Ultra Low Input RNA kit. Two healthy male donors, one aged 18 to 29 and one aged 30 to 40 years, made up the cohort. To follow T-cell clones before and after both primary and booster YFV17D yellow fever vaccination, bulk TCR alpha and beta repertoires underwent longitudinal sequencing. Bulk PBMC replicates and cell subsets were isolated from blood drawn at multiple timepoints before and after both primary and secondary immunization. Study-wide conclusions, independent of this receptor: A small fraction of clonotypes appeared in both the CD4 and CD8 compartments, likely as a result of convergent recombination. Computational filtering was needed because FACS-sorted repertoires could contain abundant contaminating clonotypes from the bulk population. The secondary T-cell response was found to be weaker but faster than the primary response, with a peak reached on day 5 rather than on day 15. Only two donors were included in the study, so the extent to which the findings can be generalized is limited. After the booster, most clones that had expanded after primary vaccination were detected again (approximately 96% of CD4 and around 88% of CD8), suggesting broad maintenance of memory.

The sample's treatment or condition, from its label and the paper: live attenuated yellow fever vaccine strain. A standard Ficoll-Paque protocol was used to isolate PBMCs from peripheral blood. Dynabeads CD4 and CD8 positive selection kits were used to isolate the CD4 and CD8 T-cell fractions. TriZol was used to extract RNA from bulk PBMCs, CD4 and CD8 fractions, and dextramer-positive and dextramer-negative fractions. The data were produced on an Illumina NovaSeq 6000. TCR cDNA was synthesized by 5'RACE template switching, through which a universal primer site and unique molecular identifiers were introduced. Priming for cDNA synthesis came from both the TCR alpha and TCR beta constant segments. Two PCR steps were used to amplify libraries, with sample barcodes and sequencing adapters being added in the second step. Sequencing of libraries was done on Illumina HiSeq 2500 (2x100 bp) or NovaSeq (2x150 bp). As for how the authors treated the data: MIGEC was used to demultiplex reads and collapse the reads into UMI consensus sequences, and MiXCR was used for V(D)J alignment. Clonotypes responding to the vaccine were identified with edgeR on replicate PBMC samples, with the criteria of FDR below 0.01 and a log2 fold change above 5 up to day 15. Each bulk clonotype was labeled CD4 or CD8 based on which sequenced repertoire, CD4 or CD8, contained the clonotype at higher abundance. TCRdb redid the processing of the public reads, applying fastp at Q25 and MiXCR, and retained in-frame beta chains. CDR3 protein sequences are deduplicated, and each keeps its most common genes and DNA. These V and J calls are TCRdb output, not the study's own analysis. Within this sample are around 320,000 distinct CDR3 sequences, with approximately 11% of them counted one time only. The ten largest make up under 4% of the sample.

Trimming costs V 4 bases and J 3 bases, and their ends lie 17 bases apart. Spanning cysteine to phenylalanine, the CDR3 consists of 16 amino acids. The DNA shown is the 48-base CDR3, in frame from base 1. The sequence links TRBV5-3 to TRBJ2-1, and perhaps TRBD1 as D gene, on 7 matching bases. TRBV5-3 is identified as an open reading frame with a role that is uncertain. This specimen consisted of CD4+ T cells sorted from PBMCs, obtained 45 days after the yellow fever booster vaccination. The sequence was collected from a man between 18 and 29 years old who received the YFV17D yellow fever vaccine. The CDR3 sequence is CARSPYRGLFYNEQFF. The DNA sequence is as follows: TGTGCCAGAAGCCCCTACAGGGGACTTTTCTACAATGAGCAGTTCTTC.